Sequencing of this T cell receptor beta chain was carried out in a study of shared clonotypes between healthy human individuals. Looking at the study overall: Donors consisted of two women and a few men between 18 and 49. Study-wide results and limits: A generally larger estimated richness was seen in naive subsets than in memory subsets.

The CDR3 extends over 14 amino acids. V lost 3 bases, J lost 2 bases, and 9 bases lay in between. The germline V gene encodes CDR1 LGHNA and CDR2 YNFKEQ. The repertoire was sequenced with immunoSEQ multiplex PCR; TCRdb's copy has only in-frame clones and lacks some. The sample lists 550,000 to 800,000 clones, around 74% seen once, with about 1.7% in the top ten. A note on this clone: As yet, its antigen is unknown.

The sequenced sample was memory CD4+ T cells sorted from blood. Subset reported: CD45RA-negative fraction. This chain connects TRBV4-2 to TRBJ2-3, with unresolved D. The sequence derives from a woman aged 25 to 39 in good health. CDR3: CASSHATHTDTQYF. The CDR3 DNA is TGTGCCAGCAGCCATGCGACTCACACAGATACGCAGTATTTT.